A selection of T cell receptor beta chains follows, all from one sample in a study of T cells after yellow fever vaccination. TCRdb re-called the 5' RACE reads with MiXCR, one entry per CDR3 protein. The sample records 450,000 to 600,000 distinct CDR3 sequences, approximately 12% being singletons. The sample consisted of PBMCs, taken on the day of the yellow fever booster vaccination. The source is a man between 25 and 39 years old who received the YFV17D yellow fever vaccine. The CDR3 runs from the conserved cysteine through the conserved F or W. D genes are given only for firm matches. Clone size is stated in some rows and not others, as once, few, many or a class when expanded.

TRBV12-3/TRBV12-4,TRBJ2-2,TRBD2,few,TGTGCCAGCAGTTTAGGCGGGAGTAGCACCGGGGAGCTGTTTTTT,CASSLGGSSTGELFF
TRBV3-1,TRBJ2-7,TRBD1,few,TGTGCCAGCAGCCACGAATACAGGGGCGAGCAGTACTTC,CASSHEYRGEQYF
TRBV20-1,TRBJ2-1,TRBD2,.,TGCAGTGCTCGGGCCCTCAGCGGGGCTCTCATAGATGAGCAGTTCTTC,CSARALSGALIDEQFF
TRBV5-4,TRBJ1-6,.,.,TGTGCCAGCAGCCCTAGGACTGACGAAAATTCACCCCTCCACTTT,CASSPRTDENSPLHF
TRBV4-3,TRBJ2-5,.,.,TGCGCCAGCAGCCAGGCTGGGGGGATCAGAGAGACCCAGTACTTC,CASSQAGGIRETQYF
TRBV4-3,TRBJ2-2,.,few,TGCGCCAGCAGCCAATTCCTACAGGGCACTGGGGACACCGGGGAGCTGTTTTTT,CASSQFLQGTGDTGELFF
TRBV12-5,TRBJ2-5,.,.,TGTGCTAGTGCCGGAGGGGGTTACCAAGAGACCCAGTACTTC,CASAGGGYQETQYF
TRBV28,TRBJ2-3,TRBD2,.,TGTGCCAGCAGTTTATGGACTAGCGGGACCACAGATACGCAGTATTTT,CASSLWTSGTTDTQYF
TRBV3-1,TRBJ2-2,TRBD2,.,TGTGCCAGCAGCCTGCGCCCTGCGGGAGGTTCCGGGGAGCTGTTTTTT,CASSLRPAGGSGELFF
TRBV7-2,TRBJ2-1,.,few,TGTGCCAGCAGACGACAGGGCGGGACCTACAATGAGCAGTTCTTC,CASRRQGGTYNEQFF
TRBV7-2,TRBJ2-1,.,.,TGTGCCAGCAGCTTAGCGCGTGCGATCCCCTACAATGAGCAGTTCTTC,CASSLARAIPYNEQFF
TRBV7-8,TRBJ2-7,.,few,TGTGCCAGCAGCCCCCCCCGCGGGTTCCACGAGCAGTACTTC,CASSPPRGFHEQYF
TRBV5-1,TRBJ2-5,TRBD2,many,TGCGCCAGCAGCAAAACTAGCGGGAGGGCCGAGACCCAGTACTTC,CASSKTSGRAETQYF
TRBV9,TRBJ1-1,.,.,TGTGCCAGCAGCCCCCCCGGACAGGAAGCTTTCTTT,CASSPPGQEAFF
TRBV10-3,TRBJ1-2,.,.,TGTGCCATCAGCCAGGATTATGGCTACACCTTC,CAISQDYGYTF
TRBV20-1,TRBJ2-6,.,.,TGCAGTGCTAGAGTAGCCGCAGCTGGGGCCAACGTCCTGACTTTC,CSARVAAAGANVLTF
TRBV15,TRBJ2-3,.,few,TGTGCCACCAGCAGAGGGCTAGCGACAGACTCAGATACGCAGTATTTT,CATSRGLATDSDTQYF
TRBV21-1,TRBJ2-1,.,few,TGTGCCAGCAGCCCCGTAGGTGGCTACAATGAGCAGTTCTTC,CASSPVGGYNEQFF
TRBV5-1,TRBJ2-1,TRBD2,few,TGCGCCAGCAGCGCTATAGCGGGAGGGACGAATGAGCAGTTCTTC,CASSAIAGGTNEQFF
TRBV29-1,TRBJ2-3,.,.,TGCAGCGTAGGCTGGACGAGCGCAGATACGCAGTATTTT,CSVGWTSADTQYF
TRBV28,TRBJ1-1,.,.,TGTGCCAGCAGTTTAAAGTATAAGGGGGAAGCTTTCTTT,CASSLKYKGEAFF
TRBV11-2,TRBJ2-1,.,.,TGTGCCAGCAGCTTAGCTGGGGACGGCTCCTACAATGAGCAGTTCTTC,CASSLAGDGSYNEQFF
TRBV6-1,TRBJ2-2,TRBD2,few,TGTGCCAGCAGTCGCCCGAGCGGGAGCGGCACCGGGGAGCTGTTTTTT,CASSRPSGSGTGELFF
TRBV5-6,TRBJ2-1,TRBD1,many,TGTGCCAGCAGCCGGGGACAGGGGGCTTTCAATGAGCAGTTCTTC,CASSRGQGAFNEQFF
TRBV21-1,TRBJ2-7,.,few,TGTGCAACCCGAAGGAGCGGGAGTCCCTACGAGCAGTACTTC,CATRRSGSPYEQYF
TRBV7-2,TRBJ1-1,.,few,TGTGCCAGCACCTCGCAGGGACGTTGGAACACTGAAGCTTTCTTT,CASTSQGRWNTEAFF